The 22 T cell receptor beta chains listed next were all sequenced from one sample in a study of T-cell memory formation after mild COVID-19. TCRdb reanalysed the 5' RACE reads using MiXCR and keeps one entry per CDR3 protein. This table holds a few hundred thousand distinct CDR3 sequences, roughly an eighth found once. Sequenced input: PBMCs or a T cell subset sorted from them (not recorded which). Every receptor here comes from a man aged 18 to 30 who had mild COVID-19 (a few samples of this study predate the infection). Cell type and time point are not known.

The V call is TRBV5-1, the J call TRBJ2-5; D unclear. The germline V gene has CDR1 SGHRS and CDR2 YFSETQ. Trimming left V 0 bases short and J 4 bases short, with 16 bases between. The CDR3 has 16 residues. The CDR3 here is CASSLAEFSATETQYF. CDR3 sequence (DNA): TGCGCCAGCAGCTTGGCGGAGTTCTCGGCTACAGAGACCCAGTACTTC. The full variable domain, with the rest looked up from reference TRBV5-1 and TRBJ2-5, is KAGVTQTPRYLIKTRGQQVTLSCSPISGHRSVSWYQQTPGQGLQFLFEYFSETQRNKGNFPGRFSGRQFSNSRSEMNVSTLELGDSALYLCASSLAEFSATETQYFGPGTRLLVL.

This clonotype was counted between two and nine times. J is TRBJ1-2 and V is TRBV9; D possibly corresponds to TRBD1 (6 bases). V was trimmed by 4 bases and J by 6 bases, leaving 19 bases between them. The length of the CDR3 is 15 residues. Germline values: CDR1 SGDLS, CDR2 YYNGEE. DNA for the CDR3: TGTGCCAGCAGCCCTGTTAGGGGGGGTTTTCATGGCTACACCTTC. Translated: CASSPVRGGFHGYTF.

The rearrangement links TRBV27 to TRBJ2-7; D gene uncertain. Trimming shortened V by 3 bases and J by 3 bases, and 12 bases separated the two germline ends. Germline lookup yields CDR1 MNHEY and CDR2 SMNVEV (reference sequence). The CDR3 runs 14 residues. The CDR3 region has the DNA TGTGCCAGCAGTTTCAGAGTCGAAGGCTACGAGCAGTACTTC. This translates into CASSFRVEGYEQYF.

The J gene is TRBJ2-1, the V gene TRBV5-1; 12 bases line up with TRBD2. Germline V gives CDR1 SGHRS, CDR2 YFSETQ. Trimming took 5 bases from V and 4 from J; bases not matched to a gene: 10. CDR3 length equals 17 residues. The CDR3 loop is CASRELAGGPSYNEQFF. The CDR3 DNA reads as TGCGCCAGCAGGGAGCTAGCGGGGGGGCCCTCTTACAATGAGCAGTTCTTC.

This clonotype was seen a handful of times. V is TRBV7-2 and J is TRBJ1-3; tentative D call: TRBD1 (5 bases). Germline CDR1 SGHTA, CDR2 FQGNSA. Trimming stripped 2 bases from V and 3 bases from J, with 11 bases between. The length of the CDR3 is 15 residues. In nucleotides, the CDR3 is TGTGCCAGCAGCTTATCCGGCAGGGATGGAAACACCATATATTTT. The encoded protein is CASSLSGRDGNTIYF. Filled out from reference TRBV7-2 and TRBJ1-3, the complete variable domain reads GAGVSQSPSNKVTEKGKDVELRCDPISGHTALYWYRQSLGQGLEFLIYFQGNSAPDKSGLPSDRFSAERTGGSVSTLTIQRTQQEDSAVYLCASSLSGRDGNTIYFGEGSWLTVV.

The chain joins TRBV7-3 to TRBJ2-3, with TRBD2 matching over 10 bases. Germline CDR1 and CDR2: SGHTA and FQGTGA. V was pared by 2 bases and J by 11 bases, with 10 bases of the junction left unmatched. This CDR3 spans 15 amino acids. The CDR3 sequence: CASSLVPSGGPGQYF. The CDR3 DNA is TGTGCCAGCAGCTTAGTTCCTAGCGGGGGCCCTGGGCAGTATTTT.

The CDR3 DNA sequence: TGCGCCAGCAGCCAAGGGGTCAGGACTAGCGAGGGTGAGCAGTTCTTC. Amino acids: CASSQGVRTSEGEQFF. The chain recombines TRBV4-3 with TRBJ2-1; 9 bases line up with TRBD2. Germline CDR1 is LGHNA and CDR2 is YSLEER. The CDR3 totals 16 residues. The junction had 10 bases not matched to a gene; V was cut back by 1 base and J by 9 bases.

This clonotype was seen only a few times. This sequence joins TRBV11-2 and TRBJ2-1; the match to TRBD1 covers 7 bases. Trimming took 5 bases from V and 2 from J; bases not matched to a gene: 9. The CDR3 has 16 residues. Germline V gives CDR1 SGHAT, CDR2 FQNNGV. The CDR3 region is CASSPLTGDTYNEQFF. The DNA for the CDR3 is TGTGCCAGCAGCCCCCTAACAGGGGACACCTACAATGAGCAGTTCTTC.

The sample holds many counts of this clonotype. This rearrangement joins TRBV5-6 to TRBJ2-7; D unresolved. Germline CDR1 SGHDT, CDR2 YYEEEE. CDR3 length equals 13 residues. Trimming took 4 bases from V and 5 from J, leaving 13 bases between them. In DNA form, the CDR3 reads TGTGCCAGCAGCCTGAAAGACCGCAACGAGCAGTACTTC. It encodes CASSLKDRNEQYF. The full variable domain, its missing parts supplied by reference TRBV5-6 and TRBJ2-7, is DAGVTQSPTHLIKTRGQQVTLRCSPKSGHDTVSWYQQALGQGPQFIFQYYEEEERQRGNFPDRFSGHQFPNYSSELNVNALLLGDSALYLCASSLKDRNEQYFGPGTRLTVT.

This clonotype occurred many times. V is TRBV20-1 and J is TRBJ2-1; 10 positions agree with TRBD2. CDR1 is DFQATT and CDR2 is SNEGSKA in the germline V gene (reference sequence). The CDR3 loop spans 16 amino acids. The V segment lost 3 bases and the J segment 7 bases; nucleotides outside the gene matches: 12. The CDR3 loop reads CSASPYLAGEKNEQFF. As DNA, the CDR3 is TGCAGTGCTAGTCCCTATCTAGCGGGGGAAAAGAATGAGCAGTTCTTC.

This clonotype was detected a few times. The V call is TRBV11-2, the J call TRBJ2-2; 8 nucleotides align to TRBD1. The CDR3 extends over 16 amino acids. The J segment lost 2 bases and the V segment lost 6 bases, leaving 8 bases of the junction unmatched. CDR1 SGHAT and CDR2 FQNNGV come from the germline V gene. The CDR3 is CASRGPDRANTGELFF. CDR3 in DNA: TGTGCCAGCAGGGGCCCGGACAGGGCTAACACCGGGGAGCTGTTTTTT.

The chain joins TRBV20-1 to TRBJ1-5; D unclear. The germline gives CDR1 DFQATT, CDR2 SNEGSKA (reference sequence). Trimming took off 3 bases at V and 0 bases at J, with 12 bases between the two ends. This CDR3 contains 15 residues. The CDR3 coding sequence is TGCAGTGCTAGTTTCGGCGTCTATAGCAATCAGCCCCAGCATTTT. This translates into CSASFGVYSNQPQHF.

The chain is built from TRBV4-3 and TRBJ2-1, with TRBD2 matching 9 bases. V was clipped by 0 bases and J by 6 bases; unmatched bases: 9. The CDR3 runs 17 residues. CDR1 and CDR2 (germline): LGHNA, YSLEER. CDR3 amino acids: CASSQDPAGGYINEQFF. For the CDR3, the DNA is TGCGCCAGCAGCCAAGATCCTGCGGGGGGGTATATCAATGAGCAGTTCTTC.

This clonotype was seen a few times. The V gene is TRBV6-2 or TRBV6-3, the J gene TRBJ2-7; a weak D match, TRBD2 (6 bases). The CDR3 contains 16 residues. Between the trimmed V and J ends, which lost 0 bases and 0 bases, there was a span of 12 bases. Germline V gene data show CDR1 as MNHEY and CDR2 as SVGEGT. The CDR3 is CASSYSPSGFSYEQYF. The CDR3 bases are TGTGCCAGCAGTTACTCACCCAGCGGGTTCTCCTACGAGCAGTACTTC.

The chain recombines TRBV7-8 with TRBJ2-1; 7 positions match TRBD2. The germline CDR1 and CDR2 sequences are SGHVS and FQNEAQ. The CDR3 is made up of 16 amino acids. V lost 6 bases, J lost 1 base, and 9 bases stayed unmatched. CDR3 sequence reads: CASSQVWGGSYNEQFF. The CDR3, as DNA: TGTGCCAGCAGTCAAGTATGGGGGGGTTCCTACAATGAGCAGTTCTTC.

This clonotype was detected many times. The V and J genes are TRBV4-1 and TRBJ2-1; D is unclear. V lost 1 base and J lost 8, with 9 bases in between. The CDR3 totals 13 residues. Germline V CDR1 and CDR2: MGHRA, YSYEKL. The CDR3 here is CASSQGASHEQFF. The CDR3 coding sequence is TGCGCCAGCAGCCAAGGGGCCTCCCATGAGCAGTTCTTC.

This clonotype turned up a few times. This rearrangement joins TRBV4-1 to TRBJ2-2; 10 nucleotides match TRBD2. The CDR3 covers 16 residues. Trimming cost V 4 bases and J 4 bases; bases outside gene matches: 6. Germline loops: CDR1 MGHRA, CDR2 YSYEKL. CDR3 in amino acids: CASSRLAGDLTGELFF. Written as DNA, the CDR3 is TGCGCCAGCAGCCGTCTAGCGGGGGACCTCACCGGGGAGCTGTTTTTT.

This clonotype occurred a few times. The chain recombines TRBV7-3 with TRBJ2-3, with D unresolved. Trimming took 2 bases from V and 2 from J, leaving 8 bases between them. The CDR3 spans 14 residues. CDR1 is SGHTA, CDR2 FQGTGA, per germline. The CDR3 region is CASSLLGSTDTQYF. The CDR3 region has the DNA TGTGCCAGCAGCTTACTAGGGTCCACAGATACGCAGTATTTT.

This chain connects TRBV4-3 to TRBJ1-4; TRBD1 might be the D (6 bases). V dropped 4 bases and J dropped 0 bases, with 9 bases sitting between them. CDR3 length equals 15 residues. Germline lookup yields CDR1 LGHNA and CDR2 YSLEER. CDR3 DNA sequence: TGCGCCAGCAGCCCGGACAGTGCAACTAATGAAAAACTGTTTTTT. Translation gives CASSPDSATNEKLFF.

This clonotype was recorded a few times. The chain recombines TRBV7-2 with TRBJ2-5; 7 bases agree with TRBD1. The CDR3 is 14 amino acids. V dropped 5 bases and J dropped 3; count of bases not matched to a gene: 6. The germline gives CDR1 SGHTA, CDR2 FQGNSA. The CDR3 DNA reads TGTGCCAGCAGCACCGGGACAGTTAAAGAGACCCAGTACTTC. Translation gives CASSTGTVKETQYF.

This clonotype was detected a few times. The chain employs TRBV20-1 and TRBJ2-3; 9 nucleotides match TRBD2. This CDR3 has 17 amino acids. The V gene end was trimmed by 6 bases and the J gene end by 0 bases; junction bases not matched to a gene: 13. Per germline, CDR1 DFQATT and CDR2 SNEGSKA (reference sequence). The chain's CDR3 is CSAPGGSGGISTDTQYF. CDR3 DNA sequence: TGCAGTGCCCCAGGGGGTAGCGGGGGAATAAGCACAGATACGCAGTATTTT.

The J gene is TRBJ1-1, the V gene TRBV6-1, with 8 bases that match TRBD1. The CDR3 is 12 residues long. Trimming took 11 bases from V and 1 from J; bases not matched to a gene: 3. Looked up from germline, CDR1 is MNHNS and CDR2 is SASEGT. In nucleotides, the CDR3 is TGTGCCGGTGGACAGGGGAACACTGAAGCTTTCTTT. This translates into CAGGQGNTEAFF.